One and the same sample provided the 4 T cell receptor beta chains below, sequenced in a study of shared clonotypes between healthy human individuals. Some clones are missing from TCRdb's copy, which holds only in-frame ones; the method was immunoSEQ multiplex PCR. The data contain over 800,000 clones, about 91% of them seen just once; the ten biggest clones take up 24%. Naive CD8 cells comprised CD45RO-negative, CCR7-positively selected cells, excluding terminally differentiated effector memory CD45RA+ cells. The sample taken for sequencing was naive CD8+ T cells sorted from blood. The receptors stem from a man aged 25 to 45 in good health.

The chain joins TRBV2 to TRBJ2-4; D is perhaps TRBD1 (6 bases). CDR1 and CDR2 (germline): SNHLY, FYNNEI. V was cut by 6 bases and J by 13 bases, with 10 bases left in between. This CDR3 spans 10 amino acids. In DNA form, the CDR3 reads TGTGCCAGCAGGGGGGCAACCCAGTACTTC. The encoded protein is CASRGATQYF.

The chain combines TRBV10-3 with TRBJ2-3, with D possibly being TRBD1 (6 bases). The CDR3 sequence is 14 residues long. Per germline, CDR1 ENHRY and CDR2 SYGVKD. Trimming removed 3 bases from V and 6 bases from J, with 13 bases in between. In DNA form, the CDR3 reads TGTGCCATCAGTGATCAGGGGTCGAAGGATACGCAGTATTTT. This encodes CAISDQGSKDTQYF.

The chain couples TRBV10-2 to TRBJ2-7, with D possibly TRBD2 on 5 matching bases. The germline V and J ends were trimmed by 3 bases and 6 bases, with 9 bases remaining between them. CDR1 is WSHSY, CDR2 SAAADI, per germline. The CDR3 has 12 amino acids. This CDR3 is CASSDYRGEQYF. The CDR3 DNA reads as TGCGCCAGCAGTGATTATCGGGGCGAGCAGTACTTC.

This sequence joins TRBV27 and TRBJ2-1, with TRBD2 as a possible D gene (5 bases). V gave up 2 bases and J gave up 12 bases, with 17 bases separating them. The CDR3 totals 14 residues. Germline loops: CDR1 MNHEY, CDR2 SMNVEV (reference sequence). CDR3 in DNA: TGTGCCAGCAGTTTAGGGAGTGCTGGCCTAGCGCAGTTCTTC. Translating gives CASSLGSAGLAQFF.